This T cell receptor beta chain was found in a study of blood T cell repertoires in COVID-19. Study at large: The United States, Italy and Spain provided the acute and convalescent COVID-19 samples.

CDR1 and CDR2 from the germline V gene are MNHNS and SASEGT. This CDR3 region has 13 residues. Trimming at V came to 10 bases and at J to 6 bases, leaving 5 bases not matched to a gene. Method: immunoSEQ multiplex PCR; TCRdb's copy keeps in-frame clones and lacks some. The table has some 200,000 clones, approximately 87% seen once. This clonotype was obtained from an older woman with COVID-19, enrolled during active disease. The sequencing sample was made of peripheral blood. This chain links TRBV6-1 with TRBJ2-1; 11 nucleotides match TRBD1. For the CDR3, the DNA is TGTGCCACCCGGACAGGGGGCTTCAATGAGCAGTTCTTC. Its translation: CATRTGGFNEQFF.